This TCR beta chain appears in the sequencing data of a study of T cell responses to AZD1222 COVID-19 vaccine (dated by TCRdb to the early 2020s). At the level of the whole study: A total of about 230 trial participants underwent TCR sequencing, of whom about 200 received two doses of AZD1222 and 26 received two doses of the MenACWY control vaccine. Trial participants were enrolled into age subgroups of 18-55, 56-69 and 70-plus years, which contained roughly 140, 27 and 60 TCR-sequenced participants, respectively.

The intended sense of this specimen's time point label: about 28 days (+/-7) after the second vaccine dose. AZD1222 recipients with second doses at about 4 weeks or about 12 weeks were pooled, because spike-specific TCR depth and breadth did not differ between schedules. Vaccinee samples came from UK trials COV001 and COV002, including a single-blind randomized controlled phase 2/3 trial of AZD1222 (ChAdOx1 nCoV-19) in healthy adults. Trial participant PBMC samples were collected at day 0 and day 28 after the second dose for TCRbeta chain sequencing. The CDR3 contains 15 residues, cysteine and phenylalanine counted. Of all the DNA, just the CDR3 is kept, 45 bases in frame from base 1. CDR1 is given as LGHDT and CDR2 as YNNKEL, both from the germline V gene (reference sequence). V is cut back by 5 bases and J by 4 bases, with 8 bases in the junction unmatched. Points the paper makes about the study in general: Because no day 14 peak-response samples were available, the repertoires could be characterized only after the peak T cell response. Conclusions about previously exposed vaccinees are limited because only five to seven AZD1222 recipients were SARS-CoV-2 seropositive at baseline. CD4 TCRs associated with the vaccine covered the entire spike protein, and the dominant responses were in regions 160-218 and 743-854. After two AZD1222 doses, spike-specific TCR breadth and depth were significantly higher than at day 0 and than in MenACWY recipients. The 56-69-year group was small, and its depth increase did not reach significance, likely because of low power. Reportedly, close to half of the unique spike-specific TCRs recognized epitopes lying outside the regions that are mutated in the B.1.351 and B.1.1.7 variants. Most participants were white British and females outnumbered males, and the authors suggested that clonal diversity may have been underestimated.

Concerning this clone itself: It lacks a known antigen. Base qualities are not recorded, but no much larger clone differs from it by a single base.

The CDR3 regions of human TCRbeta chains were subjected to immunosequencing. For the original study's pipeline: TCRs in the repertoires were matched against a reference library of SARS-CoV-2-specific TCRs that had been generated with the MIRA antigen-specificity platform. Breadth meant the fraction of unique TCRs that were SARS-CoV-2-associated, whereas depth meant the fraction of total T cells that were SARS-CoV-2-associated. Using the MIRA data, each spike-specific TCR was assigned both to the spike region to which the TCR was reactive and to a CD4 or CD8 class. Log10-transformed breadth and depth values were compared by one-way ANOVA with Sidak's multiple comparisons tests. TCRdb stores this immuneACCESS table with in-frame sequences only. Part of the clones is absent; in the studies checked, under half of the shortfall reflects unresolved V genes, and no reason is known for the rest. From that table come the V and J calls and clone size; the DNA was used to work out D and trimming. The sample table shows tens of thousands of clones, and around 88% are seen once. The ten biggest clones cover approximately 10% of the sample.

Sample: peripheral blood, taken 28 days after the second AZD1222 dose. This receptor was obtained from an adult who received the AZD1222 COVID-19 vaccine. The receptor chain draws on TRBV3-1 (or the pseudogene TRBV3-2) and TRBJ1-1; 9 bases in the junction line up with TRBD1. The sequenced DNA: TGTGCCAGCAGCTTAAGAGGGACAGGGAGCACTGAAGCTTTCTTT. It translates as CASSLRGTGSTEAFF.